The 28 T cell receptor beta chains below come from one sample, sequenced in a study of blood T cell repertoires in COVID-19. Some clones are missing from TCRdb's copy, which holds only in-frame ones; the method was immunoSEQ multiplex PCR. Of 250,000 to 400,000 clones in the sample, about nine tenths were seen once. The sequenced sample was peripheral blood. These receptors were obtained from a woman in her twenties or thirties with COVID-19, enrolled during active disease.

CDR3 in amino acids: CASSLAVGAQETQYF. The DNA for the CDR3 is TGTGCCAGCAGCTTGGCAGTAGGGGCTCAAGAGACCCAGTACTTC. This sequence joins TRBV5-4 and TRBJ2-5; tentatively, D is TRBD1 (5 bases). Germline CDR1 reads SGHNT; CDR2 reads YYREEE (reference sequence). V dropped 0 bases and J dropped 2 bases, with 11 bases sitting between them. This CDR3 has 15 amino acids.

The chain carries TRBV7-9 and TRBJ1-1, with a possible D match to TRBD1 (6 bases). V shed 11 bases and J shed 1 base, with 11 bases lying between them. Germline CDR1 SEHNR, CDR2 FQNEAQ (reference sequence). The CDR3 is made up of 12 amino acids. The CDR3 bases are TGTGCCCTAGGGGGAAGGAACACTGAAGCTTTCTTT. This translates into CALGGRNTEAFF.

The V call is TRBV13, the J call TRBJ1-3; D unresolved. The V and J ends lost 0 bases and 0 bases respectively, with 9 bases between them. This CDR3 spans 16 amino acids. Germline CDR1 reads PRHDT; CDR2 reads FYEKMQ (reference sequence). Written as DNA, the CDR3 is TGTGCCAGCAGCTTAGGCCATCTAATCTCTGGAAACACCATATATTTT. Residues: CASSLGHLISGNTIYF.

The rearrangement joins TRBV5-8 to TRBJ2-1, with 8 nucleotides matching TRBD2. The V and J ends lost 4 bases and 5 bases, in that order; junction bases with no gene match: 5. CDR1 and CDR2 (germline): SGHTS, YDEGEE. This CDR3 comprises 14 residues. The CDR3 DNA reads as TGTGCCAGCAGCCCCCTGGGACTAGACAATGAGCAGTTCTTC. Its translation is CASSPLGLDNEQFF.

The genes are TRBV19 and TRBJ1-2; D ambiguous. V was pared by 6 bases and J by 4 bases, with 12 bases between. Germline assignment: CDR1 LNHDA and CDR2 SQIVND (reference sequence). The CDR3 extends over 13 amino acids. The CDR3 DNA reads as TGTGCCAGTAGACCGTCTGGCTTCTATGGCTACACCTTC. This sequence encodes CASRPSGFYGYTF.

The genes are TRBV5-1 and TRBJ2-3; 7 bases match TRBD2. With 0 bases clipped from V and 1 base from J, the junction kept 8 bases outside the gene matches. The CDR3 is 17 residues long. Germline V gene lookup returns CDR1 SGHRS and CDR2 YFSETQ. The CDR3: CASSLGGGSGGTDTQYF. DNA of the CDR3: TGCGCCAGCAGCTTGGGAGGCGGGAGTGGGGGCACAGATACGCAGTATTTT.

This sequence joins TRBV5-1 and TRBJ1-6; a weak D match, TRBD1 (6 bases). Per the germline V gene, CDR1 is SGHRS and CDR2 is YFSETQ. The length of the CDR3 is 16 residues. The V gene lost 0 bases and the J gene lost 6 bases, with 13 bases spanning the gap. CDR3 protein: CASSLEPTGSNSPLHF. DNA for the CDR3: TGCGCCAGCAGCTTGGAACCGACAGGAAGTAATTCACCCCTCCACTTT.

A few counts support this clone. V usage is TRBV6-5 and J usage is TRBJ2-1; D gene ambiguous. The CDR3 covers 14 residues. CDR1 MNHEY and CDR2 SVGAGI come from the germline V gene. Trimming stripped 5 bases from V and 8 bases from J, with 16 bases between. The CDR3 bases are TGTGCCAGCAGTCGAGCCCTAACTGTCGATGAGCAGTTCTTC. Translating gives CASSRALTVDEQFF.

The CDR3 bases are TGTGCCAGCGGTCGGGGGAACACTGAAGCTTTCTTT. It specifies CASGRGNTEAFF. This chain uses TRBV12-3 or TRBV12-4 with TRBJ1-1; D is undetermined. CDR3 length: 12 residues. The V end was cut by 8 bases, the J end by 1 base, with 8 bases between.

Comments on this clone: This sample includes further DNA sequences coding for the same CDR3. The rearrangement uses TRBV9 and TRBJ2-7, with TRBD2 identical over 8 bases. The V and J ends lost 7 bases and 4 bases, in that order; junction bases with no gene match: 7. CDR1 and CDR2 (germline): SGDLS, YYNGEE. The CDR3 extends over 13 amino acids. The DNA of the CDR3 is TGTGCCAGCTCCCCGGGGGGGCGGTACGAGCAGTACTTC. This encodes CASSPGGRYEQYF.

The chain employs TRBV30 and TRBJ2-1; the match to TRBD2 covers 13 bases. V lost 7 bases to trimming and J lost 3 bases; unmatched junction nucleotides: 6. CDR3 length equals 15 residues. Per the germline V gene, CDR1 is GTSNPN and CDR2 is SVGIG (reference sequence). The CDR3 here is CAYRGTSGIYNEQFF. The CDR3 coding sequence is TGTGCCTACCGTGGGACTAGCGGGATCTACAATGAGCAGTTCTTC.

The chain carries TRBV7-3 and TRBJ2-1; TRBD2 aligns across 8 bases. V lost 5 bases, J lost 9 bases, and 15 bases stayed unmatched. CDR1 is SGHTA and CDR2 is FQGTGA in the germline V gene. The length of the CDR3 is 16 residues. The CDR3 sequence is CASSRPGLAQSPEQFF. In DNA, the CDR3 is TGTGCCAGCAGCCGCCCCGGACTAGCTCAGAGTCCTGAGCAGTTCTTC.

V gene TRBV14 combines with J gene TRBJ2-7; 11 bases align to TRBD1. The junction had 2 bases not matched to a gene; V was cut back by 4 bases and J by 6 bases. Germline assignment: CDR1 SGHDN and CDR2 FVKESK. The CDR3 covers 13 residues. The CDR3, as DNA: TGTGCCAGCAGCCGGACAGGGGGCGGCGAGCAGTACTTC. Encoded protein: CASSRTGGGEQYF.

This sequence joins TRBV4-2 and TRBJ2-4, with TRBD2 matching 8 bases. J gave up 3 bases and V 4 bases, and 8 bases lay outside the gene matches. The CDR3 runs to 16 residues. CDR1 is LGHNA, CDR2 YNFKEQ, per germline. In DNA, the CDR3 is TGTGCCAGCAGCCCGGCCCGGGAGGGCAGCAAAAACATTCAGTACTTC. Translating it yields CASSPAREGSKNIQYF.

This clone was detected only once. The J gene is TRBJ1-5, the V gene TRBV7-9, with D perhaps matching TRBD1 (6 bases). The germline V gene encodes CDR1 SEHNR and CDR2 FQNEAQ (reference sequence). Deletions cut 5 bases from V and 7 bases from J, with 12 bases between. The CDR3 is 13 residues long. The CDR3 sequence: CASSADRQQPQHF. DNA for the CDR3: TGTGCCAGCAGCGCCGACAGGCAACAGCCCCAGCATTTT.

CDR3 nucleotide sequence: TGTGCCAGCAGCTTTTCACCGAGGTATGGCTACACCTTC. The encoded protein is CASSFSPRYGYTF. The chain combines TRBV7-2 with TRBJ1-2; D is unclear. This CDR3 is 13 amino acids long. Germline V lookup: CDR1 SGHTA, CDR2 FQGNSA. Between the trimmed V and J ends, which lost 3 bases and 5 bases, there was a span of 10 bases. The entire variable domain, with the rest obtained from reference TRBV7-2 and TRBJ1-2, is as follows: GAGVSQSPSNKVTEKGKDVELRCDPISGHTALYWYRQSLGQGLEFLIYFQGNSAPDKSGLPSDRFSAERTGGSVSTLTIQRTQQEDSAVYLCASSFSPRYGYTFGSGTRLTVV.

The chain carries TRBV14 and TRBJ2-5, with D possibly matching TRBD1 (5 bases). Germline CDR1 is SGHDN and CDR2 is FVKESK. The CDR3 extends over 14 amino acids. Trimming removed 1 base from V and 5 bases from J, with 11 bases in between. The CDR3 coding sequence is TGTGCCAGCAGCCAAGGGGCAGGGATCGAGACCCAGTACTTC. Translation: CASSQGAGIETQYF.

The CDR3 region has the DNA TGTGCCAGCAGCCCGAGGGACAGGGCGGGTGAAAAACTGTTTTTT. This gives the protein CASSPRDRAGEKLFF. The chain links TRBV28 to TRBJ1-4; 9 bases are a match to TRBD1. This CDR3 comprises 15 residues. V lost 6 bases to trimming and J lost 7 bases; unmatched junction nucleotides: 9. The germline gives CDR1 MDHEN, CDR2 SYDVKM.

V and J are TRBV6-5 and TRBJ2-2; weak D call: TRBD1 (6 bases). The V and J ends lost 2 bases and 6 bases respectively, with 13 bases between them. The CDR3 extends over 15 amino acids. Germline values: CDR1 MNHEY, CDR2 SVGAGI. The CDR3 sequence is CASSYPQGTSGELFF. The CDR3 DNA is TGTGCCAGCAGTTACCCACAGGGCACGTCCGGGGAGCTGTTTTTT.

The chain links TRBV6-1 to TRBJ1-1, with a weak D call TRBD1 (5 bases). V was shortened by 2 bases and J by 4 bases, with 11 bases between the two germline ends. CDR1 and CDR2 from the germline V gene are MNHNS and SASEGT. The CDR3 is 14 residues long. In DNA, the CDR3 is TGTGCCAGCAGTGAACGGCCCGGGGGCACTGAAGCTTTCTTT. Translated, it gives CASSERPGGTEAFF.

The chain joins TRBV6-4 to TRBJ1-1; D is unclear. V lost 8 bases and J 8 bases, leaving 15 bases between the germline ends. The germline CDR1 and CDR2 sequences are MRHNA and SNTAGT. The CDR3 has 12 amino acids. The CDR3 coding sequence is TGTGCCAGCCCTGACGGGTCACTCGAAGCTTTCTTT. It translates to CASPDGSLEAFF.

V gene TRBV9 combines with J gene TRBJ1-1; D unclear. Germline lookup yields CDR1 SGDLS and CDR2 YYNGEE. The length of the CDR3 is 14 residues. V was shortened by 0 bases and J by 8 bases, with 14 bases between the two germline ends. CDR3 nucleotide sequence: TGTGCCAGCAGCGTAGGAATCCGGGATGGAGAAGCTTTCTTT. It yields the protein CASSVGIRDGEAFF.

For this clone: Different DNA sequences within this sample yield the same CDR3. This chain joins TRBV7-3 and TRBJ1-1, with D possibly being TRBD1 (6 bases). With 5 bases removed from V and 5 bases from J, the gap between germline ends came to 12 bases. The V gene's germline CDR1 is SGHTA and CDR2 FQGTGA. CDR3 length: 13 amino acids. CDR3 DNA sequence: TGTGCCAGCAGCACACAGGGTGGAACTGAAGCTTTCTTT. It encodes CASSTQGGTEAFF.

The CDR3 DNA reads TGTGCCTGGAGCCCCAGGGATTTAGGTGAAAAACTGTTTTTT. Amino acid sequence: CAWSPRDLGEKLFF. The rearrangement links TRBV30 to TRBJ1-4; tentative D call: TRBD1 (5 bases). CDR3 size: 14 residues. The V end was cut by 3 bases, the J end by 7 bases, with 15 bases between. Looked up from germline, CDR1 is GTSNPN and CDR2 is SVGIG (reference sequence).

V usage is TRBV10-1 and J usage is TRBJ1-1; possibly TRBD1 for D (6 bases). Germline V gene sequence: CDR1 WNHNN, CDR2 SYGVQD (reference sequence). This CDR3 is built from 13 residues. The ends were cut back, 3 bases at V and 5 bases at J, with 10 bases in the middle. The CDR3 loop reads CASSDQQGTEAFF. CDR3 DNA sequence: TGCGCCAGCAGTGATCAACAGGGAACTGAAGCTTTCTTT.

The count of this clone is one. The rearrangement links TRBV5-1 to TRBJ1-1; 7 bases map to TRBD1. This CDR3 has 19 amino acids. The V segment lost 3 bases and the J segment 2 bases; nucleotides outside the gene matches: 19. Germline V CDR1 and CDR2: SGHRS, YFSETQ. CDR3 in amino acids: CASSSPPAAVGQKNTEAFF. The CDR3 DNA follows: TGCGCCAGCAGCTCCCCCCCGGCGGCCGTGGGACAGAAAAACACTGAAGCTTTCTTT. The variable domain in full, completed from reference TRBV5-1 and TRBJ1-1, reads KAGVTQTPRYLIKTRGQQVTLSCSPISGHRSVSWYQQTPGQGLQFLFEYFSETQRNKGNFPGRFSGRQFSNSRSEMNVSTLELGDSALYLCASSSPPAAVGQKNTEAFFGQGTRLTVV.

J is TRBJ1-1 and V is TRBV6-5; no clear D gene. The CDR3 is 13 residues long. CDR1 is MNHEY, CDR2 SVGAGI, per germline. With 3 bases removed from V and 7 bases from J, the gap between germline ends came to 12 bases. CDR3 DNA sequence: TGTGCCAGCAGTTATGACGGCAGAGGTGAAGCTTTCTTT. The encoded protein is CASSYDGRGEAFF.

This clone came up a few times. The CDR3 nucleotides are TGTGCCAGCCTTGGAGGGGGCGCGACTGAAGCTTTCTTT. Translating gives CASLGGGATEAFF. The V call is TRBV12-3 or TRBV12-4, the J call TRBJ1-1, with TRBD1 matching over 7 bases. This CDR3 spans 13 amino acids. The J segment lost 5 bases and the V segment lost 8 bases, leaving 8 bases of the junction unmatched.